Here is one T cell receptor (beta chain) with its context. These data originate in a study of blood T cell repertoires in COVID-19. About the study: The study drew acute and convalescent COVID-19 samples from the United States, Italy and Spain.

Methods used by the authors: How many nucleated cells were present was estimated from reference gene primer amplification. Profiled with immunoSEQ multiplex PCR; TCRdb holds only in-frame clones, not every one. V and J calls and clone size are those listed in that table; D and trimming were worked out from the DNA. The sample contains 350,000 to 450,000 clones, 70% to 90% of which appear only once. J gave up 4 bases and V 1 base, and 3 bases lay outside the gene matches. The CDR3 totals 15 residues. CDR1 is SGDLS and CDR2 is YYNGEE in the germline V gene. Seattle participants joined during active infection and were tracked over time.

Material for sequencing was peripheral blood. The chain joins TRBV9 to TRBJ2-3; 10 positions match TRBD2. This receptor was taken from a woman in her sixties or seventies with COVID-19, enrolled during active disease. CDR3 coding DNA: TGTGCCAGCAGCGTATGGACTAGCGGTTCAGATACGCAGTATTTT. Translating gives CASSVWTSGSDTQYF.